Following are 14 T cell receptor beta chains from one sample sequenced in a study of shared clonotypes between healthy human individuals. TCRdb's table, derived via immunoSEQ multiplex PCR, lists solely in-frame clones and lacks some. The sample lists around 2.5 million clones; 80% to 95% were seen once. The sequencing sample was made of naive CD4+ T cells from PBMCs. The subset: CD45RA+ positively selected. These receptors were obtained from a man aged 18 to 29 in good health. Some clones in this sample may be carry-over from other donors' samples.

This clone showed up just a few times. Other nucleotide sequences from this sample produce the same CDR3. This rearrangement joins TRBV6-1 to TRBJ1-1; D perhaps matches TRBD1 (6 bases). CDR1 MNHNS and CDR2 SASEGT come from the germline V gene. V lost 5 bases to trimming and J lost 1 base, with 8 bases between them. This CDR3 has 13 amino acids. The CDR3 loop reads CASSPQGNTEAFF. The DNA for the CDR3 is TGTGCCAGCAGTCCACAGGGGAACACTGAAGCTTTCTTT.

The chain carries TRBV28 and TRBJ2-5, with D hard to call. CDR3 size: 14 residues. Germline assignment: CDR1 MDHEN and CDR2 SYDVKM. V dropped 6 bases and J dropped 2 bases, with 13 bases sitting between them. CDR3 sequence reads: CASSLLDPQETQYF. In DNA, the CDR3 is TGTGCCAGCAGCCTCCTTGACCCTCAAGAGACCCAGTACTTC.

The J gene is TRBJ2-3, the V gene TRBV6-5; no firm D call. Looked up from germline, CDR1 is MNHEY and CDR2 is SVGAGI. This CDR3 has 9 residues. Trimming stripped 5 bases from V and 6 bases from J, with 0 bases between. The CDR3 spells CASSDTQYF. For the CDR3, the DNA is TGTGCCAGCAGTGATACGCAGTATTTT.

The chain recombines TRBV4-1 with TRBJ2-7, with a possible D match to TRBD1 (5 bases). Germline loops: CDR1 MGHRA, CDR2 YSYEKL. The CDR3 sequence is 15 residues long. V lost 3 bases and J lost 2, with 14 bases in between. For the CDR3, the DNA is TGCGCCAGCAGCCAGCGACAGTACGGCCCCTACGAGCAGTACTTC. Its protein is CASSQRQYGPYEQYF.

The CDR3 protein is CASSQIEGRRQPQHF. The CDR3 DNA follows: TGCGCCAGCAGTCAAATAGAGGGCCGTAGACAGCCCCAGCATTTT. The chain employs TRBV23-1 and TRBJ1-5; D unresolved. TRBV23-1 belongs to the ORF category, with a function that is uncertain. V lost 2 bases and J 7 bases, leaving 15 bases between the germline ends. CDR3 size: 15 residues.

The V call is TRBV11-2, the J call TRBJ1-3; D gene uncertain. This CDR3 contains 11 residues. Germline V lookup: CDR1 SGHAT, CDR2 FQNNGV. V gave up 11 bases and J gave up 4 bases, with 9 bases separating them. CDR3 in amino acids: CAGSGGNTIYF. In DNA form, the CDR3 reads TGTGCCGGCTCGGGAGGAAACACCATATATTTT. The full variable domain, with the rest looked up from reference TRBV11-2 and TRBJ1-3, is EAGVAQSPRYKIIEKRQSVAFWCNPISGHATLYWYQQILGQGPKLLIQFQNNGVVDDSQLPKDRFSAERLKGVDSTLKIQPAKLEDSAVYLCAGSGGNTIYFGEGSWLTVV.

The V and J genes are TRBV25-1 and TRBJ1-3; D not resolved. Germline V gives CDR1 MGHDK, CDR2 SYGVNS. There are 16 residues in the CDR3. Trimming stripped 3 bases from V and 0 bases from J, with 12 bases between. The DNA of the CDR3 is TGTGCCAGCAGTGAGAACCGTGGAAACTCTGGAAACACCATATATTTT. It yields the protein CASSENRGNSGNTIYF.

The rearrangement uses TRBV6-4 and TRBJ1-5, with 8 bases lining up with TRBD1. This CDR3 is 15 amino acids long. V shed 5 bases, J shed 2 bases, and the junction held 5 bases outside the gene matches. CDR1 MRHNA and CDR2 SNTAGT come from the germline V gene. The CDR3 reads CASSPQGGGNQPQHF. Here the CDR3 DNA reads TGTGCCAGCAGTCCACAGGGGGGAGGCAATCAGCCCCAGCATTTT.

This clone came up once. The chain uses TRBV6-1 and TRBJ2-7; perhaps TRBD2 as D (6 bases). CDR3 length equals 13 residues. V lost 9 bases and J lost 2, with 14 bases in between. CDR1 MNHNS and CDR2 SASEGT come from the germline V gene. CDR3 coding DNA: TGTGCCAGTCTCTTAGCGGCTCCCTACGAGCAGTACTTC. It encodes CASLLAAPYEQYF.

On this clone itself: Other DNA sequences in the sample encode the same CDR3. This chain uses TRBV28 with TRBJ2-1, with 7 bases identical to TRBD1. Germline assignment: CDR1 MDHEN and CDR2 SYDVKM. The CDR3 length is 14 residues. V trimming: 5 bases; J trimming: 3 bases; junction bases outside the gene matches: 4. In DNA form, the CDR3 reads TGTGCCAGCAGTCCCGGGACAGACTACAATGAGCAGTTCTTC. Its protein is CASSPGTDYNEQFF.

V and J are TRBV7-3 and TRBJ2-3, with a possible D match to TRBD1 (6 bases). Germline loops: CDR1 SGHTA, CDR2 FQGTGA. This CDR3 has 15 amino acids. Trimming removed 6 bases at V and 4 bases at J, with 17 bases between. CDR3 protein: CASRLGLGAPDTQYF. CDR3 in DNA: TGTGCCAGCAGACTAGGGTTGGGGGCCCCAGATACGCAGTATTTT. Full variable domain (remainder filled in from reference TRBV7-3 and TRBJ2-3): GAGVSQTPSNKVTEKGKYVELRCDPISGHTALYWYRQSLGQGPEFLIYFQGTGAADDSGLPNDRFFAVRPEGSVSTLKIQRTERGDSAVYLCASRLGLGAPDTQYFGPGTRLTVL.

The rearrangement links TRBV7-8 to TRBJ1-1, with D maybe TRBD1 (5 bases). The length of the CDR3 is 15 residues. V shed 5 bases and J shed 7 bases, with 20 bases lying between them. Germline CDR1 reads SGHVS; CDR2 reads FQNEAQ. The CDR3 DNA follows: TGTGCCAGCAGCCCCCGATGGGACGAGTACGGTGAAGCTTTCTTT. Protein sequence: CASSPRWDEYGEAFF.

This clone was detected once. This chain joins TRBV30 and TRBJ2-3, with 7 nucleotides matching TRBD2. The CDR3 contains 14 residues. Germline V gene sequence: CDR1 GTSNPN, CDR2 SVGIG (reference sequence). The V gene end was trimmed by 0 bases and the J gene end by 2 bases; junction bases not matched to a gene: 2. The CDR3 DNA reads as TGTGCCTGGAGTGTAGCGGGGCTCACAGATACGCAGTATTTT. It specifies CAWSVAGLTDTQYF.

CDR3: CARGQGRQETQYF. The CDR3 nucleotides read TGTGCCAGGGGACAGGGTCGTCAAGAGACCCAGTACTTC. The chain carries TRBV2 and TRBJ2-5, with TRBD1 matching over 9 bases. CDR3 size: 13 residues. Germline CDR1 and CDR2: SNHLY and FYNNEI. The junction had 4 bases not matched to a gene; V was cut back by 9 bases and J by 2 bases. The whole variable domain, filled in from reference TRBV2 and TRBJ2-5, reads EPEVTQTPSHQVTQMGQEVILRCVPISNHLYFYWYRQILGQKVEFLVSFYNNEISEKSEIFDDQFSVERPDGSNFTLKIRSTKLEDSAMYFCARGQGRQETQYFGPGTRLLVL.